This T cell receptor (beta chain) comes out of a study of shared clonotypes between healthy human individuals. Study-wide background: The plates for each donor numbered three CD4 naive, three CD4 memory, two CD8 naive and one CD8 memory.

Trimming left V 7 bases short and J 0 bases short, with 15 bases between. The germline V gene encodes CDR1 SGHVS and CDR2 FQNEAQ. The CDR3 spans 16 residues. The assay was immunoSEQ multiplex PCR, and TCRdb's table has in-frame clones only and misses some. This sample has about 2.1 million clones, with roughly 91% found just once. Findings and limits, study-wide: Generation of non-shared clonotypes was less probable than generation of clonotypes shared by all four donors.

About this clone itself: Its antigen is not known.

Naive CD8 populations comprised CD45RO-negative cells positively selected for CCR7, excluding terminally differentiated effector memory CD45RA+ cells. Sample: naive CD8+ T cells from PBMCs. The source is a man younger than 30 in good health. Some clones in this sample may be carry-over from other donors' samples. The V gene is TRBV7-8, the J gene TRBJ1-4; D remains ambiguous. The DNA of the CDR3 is TGTGCCAGCACCGGGATCCTGGCGGCAACTAATGAAAAACTGTTTTTT. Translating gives CASTGILAATNEKLFF.